Described below is a single T cell receptor beta chain sequence and its context. This sample is drawn from a study of PD-L1 blockade in urothelial cancer. The CDR3 loop spans 13 amino acids. The germline CDR1 and CDR2 sequences are SNHLY and FYNNEI. V lost 8 bases to trimming and J lost 6 bases; unmatched junction nucleotides: 9. Repertoires were generated with immunoSEQ multiplex PCR, while TCRdb's copy carries only in-frame clones and drops some. The table includes roughly 43,000 clones, over 65% detected once. Specimen: PBMCs, collected around atezolizumab (anti-PD-L1) treatment. V usage is TRBV2 and J usage is TRBJ1-1, with 7 positions matching TRBD1. This clonotype originated in a man aged 70 or older with urothelial cancer. CDR3 nucleotide sequence: TGTGCCAGCGTACACGACAGGGCCGCTGAAGCTTTCTTT. Amino acids: CASVHDRAAEAFF. The entire variable domain, with the rest obtained from reference TRBV2 and TRBJ1-1, is as follows: EPEVTQTPSHQVTQMGQEVILRCVPISNHLYFYWYRQILGQKVEFLVSFYNNEISEKSEIFDDQFSVERPDGSNFTLKIRSTKLEDSAMYFCASVHDRAAEAFFGQGTRLTVV.